These 14 T cell receptor beta chains share one sample of origin, sequenced in a study of tumor-infiltrating lymphocytes in primary liver carcinoma. Between roughly 17 and 30 mg of unsorted bulk tissue served as the source from which RNA and DNA were co-extracted. A primer in the constant region served to generate TCR beta cDNA from roughly 450 ng of total RNA. Three-round nested multiplex PCR performed with slightly modified ARM-PCR produced the TCR beta libraries. TRBV1-TRBV30 forward primers paired with a C-beta reverse primer drove the first two PCR rounds, approximately 11 cycles each. One entry per CDR3 protein, called by TCRdb with MiXCR from the multiplex PCR reads. The data show approximately 190,000 distinct CDR3 sequences, with just under 85% seen just once and 15% to 20% held by the top ten. Sequencing was carried out using tumor tissue from primary liver carcinoma. These receptors all come from a man aged 35-49 years with primary liver carcinoma and hepatitis B virus infection.

In regard to this clonotype: No conserved phenylalanine or tryptophan is present at the end of the CDR3, so a read error is the likely explanation. This chain joins TRBV7-9 and TRBJ2-2, with D possibly being TRBD1 or TRBD2 (5 bases each). The CDR3 is made up of 15 amino acids. Looked up from germline, CDR1 is SEHNR and CDR2 is FQNEAQ (reference sequence). V lost 7 bases to trimming and J lost 3 bases, with 15 bases between them. In nucleotides, the CDR3 is TGTGCCAGCACCAGGACTGGACAACACACCGGGGAGCTGTTTATT. Translating it yields CASTRTGQHTGELFI.

This clonotype was seen more than once but under ten times. The junction departs from germline at one end; a sequencing error may be responsible. This chain uses TRBV11-1 with TRBJ2-4, with 13 bases that match TRBD2. Per germline, CDR1 SGHAT and CDR2 FQDESV (reference sequence). The CDR3 has 17 amino acids. The chain's CDR3 is CACSFPGTSGTKNIQYF. CDR3 nucleotide sequence: TGTGCCTGCAGCTTTCCCGGGACTAGCGGGACTAAAAACATCCAGTATTTC.

As concerns this clonotype: An end of the junction differs from the germline gene, which may be a read error. The V call is TRBV4-3, the J call TRBJ2-5; TRBD2 matches at 11 bases. The CDR3 loop spans 17 amino acids. CDR1 and CDR2 from the germline V gene are LGHNA and YSLEER. The CDR3 reads CTSSQAASGRTGENQYF. The CDR3 DNA is TGTACCAGCAGCCAAGCGGCTAGCGGGAGGACTGGTGAGAACCAGTACTTC.

As to this clonotype: Germline and junction disagree at one end, which may indicate a read error. J is TRBJ2-3 and V is TRBV11-2; 8 positions match TRBD2. Germline lookup yields CDR1 SGHAT and CDR2 FQNNGV. The CDR3 loop spans 16 amino acids. The CDR3 DNA reads TGTGACAGTAGCTTACAAGCGGGAGTCAGCACAGATACGCACTATTTT. Amino acid sequence: CDSSLQAGVSTDTHYF.

About this clonotype: The junction shows a germline mismatch at one end, possibly a read error. The chain has TRBV11-1 and TRBJ2-4; TRBD2 aligns across 9 bases. The CDR3 totals 17 residues. Germline CDR1 SGHAT, CDR2 FQDESV (reference sequence). In nucleotides, the CDR3 is TGTGCCAGCAGTTTTCCCTGGACTAGCGAGACCAAAAACATCCAGTACTTC. Its protein product is CASSFPWTSETKNIQYF.

This clonotype was seen ten or more times. The V call is TRBV12-3 or TRBV12-4, the J call TRBJ1-2, with no clear D. Trimming removed 2 bases at V and 7 bases at J, with 14 bases between. This CDR3 contains 14 residues. The CDR3 nucleotides read TGTGCCAGCAGTTTATCGGTCCCGCCGGGTGGCTACACCTTC. This codes for CASSLSVPPGGYTF.

The chain has TRBV30 and TRBJ2-7; 8 nucleotides align to TRBD2. Germline lookup yields CDR1 GTSNPN and CDR2 SVGIG (reference sequence). V was clipped by 0 bases and J by 6 bases; unmatched bases: 16. The length of the CDR3 is 17 residues. This CDR3 reads CAWSVTHAGGYYGEQYF. Written as DNA, the CDR3 is TGTGCCTGGAGTGTAACACACGCGGGGGGCTATTACGGCGAGCAGTACTTC.

J is TRBJ1-5 and V is TRBV29-1; a possible D gene is TRBD1 (6 bases). CDR1 SQVTM and CDR2 ANQGSEA come from the germline V gene. The CDR3 length is 13 residues. V dropped 4 bases and J dropped 12 bases, with 19 bases sitting between them. CDR3 nucleotides: TGCAGCGTTGTCGGACAGATCAATCATTTCCAGCATTTT. This codes for CSVVGQINHFQHF.

Points on this clonotype: The junction and the germline gene differ at one end; a read error may be behind it. The rearrangement links TRBV29-1 to TRBJ2-1; TRBD2 matches 11 bases. Germline loops: CDR1 SQVTM, CDR2 ANQGSEA. This CDR3 comprises 14 residues. CDR3 sequence: CSVQGLAVYSEQFF. CDR3 nucleotides: TGCAGCGTCCAGGGACTAGCGGTTTACAGTGAGCAGTTCTTC.

A word on this clonotype: A junction end diverges from the germline sequence, so it may reflect a read error. The genes are TRBV6-1 and TRBJ2-5; D not certain. Germline V CDR1 and CDR2: MNHNS, SASEGT. This CDR3 comprises 13 residues. CDR3: CASGEREQETQYF. As DNA, the CDR3 is TGTGCCAGCGGTGAAAGAGAACAGGAGACCCAGTACTTC.

In its sample, this clonotype was seen many times. V gene TRBV6-2 or TRBV6-3 combines with J gene TRBJ2-2, with TRBD1 matching over 10 bases. Germline-derived CDR1 and CDR2 are MNHEY and SVGEGT. This CDR3 is built from 13 residues. V lost 7 bases and J lost 7; bases outside the gene matches: 3. The CDR3 spells CASMDRGGGELFF. The CDR3, as DNA: TGTGCCAGCATGGACAGGGGGGGCGGGGAGCTGTTTTTT.

In regard to this clonotype: This may be a read error: a much more frequent sequence differs by one nucleotide. Here the CDR3 omits its conserved ending phenylalanine or tryptophan, so a read error is the likely source. The chain carries TRBV28 and TRBJ2-7; D is perhaps TRBD2 (6 bases). Germline V gene lookup returns CDR1 MDHEN and CDR2 SYDVKM. The V end lost 5 bases, the J end lost 4 bases, and 18 bases lay between the germline ends. The CDR3 has 15 residues. CDR3 sequence: CASSPPLGGPYEQYL. CDR3 sequence (DNA): TGTGCCAGCAGTCCACCCCTGGGAGGTCCTTACGAGCAGTACTTA.

About this clonotype: A much more abundant neighbour one base away suggests this may be a read error. The chain uses TRBV10-2 and TRBJ1-6; 7 nucleotides match TRBD1. In germline, CDR1 is WSHSY, CDR2 SAAADI. This CDR3 spans 14 amino acids. The CDR3 nucleotides read TGCGCCAGCAACCGACAGGGAGGTAATTCACCCTTCCACTTT. This encodes CASNRQGGNSPFHF.

The chain has TRBV29-1 and TRBJ2-1; TRBD1 aligns across 8 bases. Trimming at V came to 1 base and at J to 12 bases, leaving 11 bases not matched to a gene. The germline V gene has CDR1 SQVTM and CDR2 ANQGSEA. CDR3 length equals 14 residues. The CDR3 here is CSVEVVQGASGQFF. The CDR3 coding sequence is TGCAGCGTTGAAGTGGTGCAGGGGGCGAGTGGGCAGTTCTTC.